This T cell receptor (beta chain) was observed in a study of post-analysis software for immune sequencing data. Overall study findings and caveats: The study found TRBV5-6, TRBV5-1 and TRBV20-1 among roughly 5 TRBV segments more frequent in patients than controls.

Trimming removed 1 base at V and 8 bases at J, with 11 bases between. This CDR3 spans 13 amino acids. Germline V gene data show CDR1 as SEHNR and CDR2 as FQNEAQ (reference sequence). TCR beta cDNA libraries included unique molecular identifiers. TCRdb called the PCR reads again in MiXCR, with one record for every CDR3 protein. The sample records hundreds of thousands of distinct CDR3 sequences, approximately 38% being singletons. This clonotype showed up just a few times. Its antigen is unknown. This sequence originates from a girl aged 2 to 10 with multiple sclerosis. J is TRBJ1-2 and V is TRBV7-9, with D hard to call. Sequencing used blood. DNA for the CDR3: TGTGCCAGCAGCTTAGTAGCCGAGCAGGGCTACACCTTC. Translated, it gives CASSLVAEQGYTF.